The 31 T cell receptor beta chains given below trace back to one sample, sequenced in a study of OX40 agonist ivuxolimab in advanced cancers. Assay: immunoSEQ multiplex PCR; the TCRdb copy retains only in-frame clones and omits some. This table holds 54,000 or so clones, over 75% found once. Sequences were derived from CD4+ or CD8+ T cells sorted from blood, sampled in a trial of the OX40 agonist ivuxolimab. All receptors derive from an adult with an advanced solid tumor such as melanoma, head and neck, liver or kidney cancer.

This clone was observed a handful of times. The CDR3 region has the DNA TGTGCCAGCAGTGGGGGGGAGTTAACCTACAATGAGCAGTTCTTC. This translates into CASSGGELTYNEQFF. The chain carries TRBV2 and TRBJ2-1, with TRBD2 as a possible D gene (6 bases). The CDR3 contains 15 residues. With 4 bases removed from V and 2 bases from J, the gap between germline ends came to 12 bases. Germline V gene lookup returns CDR1 SNHLY and CDR2 FYNNEI.

The rearrangement uses TRBV19 and TRBJ2-5, with 10 nucleotides matching TRBD1. The V gene end was trimmed by 5 bases and the J gene end by 11 bases; junction bases not matched to a gene: 14. The CDR3 is 15 residues long. The germline V gene encodes CDR1 LNHDA and CDR2 SQIVND (reference sequence). The CDR3 sequence: CASSSSRDRGTEQYF. CDR3 in DNA: TGTGCCAGTAGTTCTAGCCGGGACAGGGGTACTGAGCAGTACTTC.

This clone came up a few times. The DNA for the CDR3 is TGCGCCAGCAGCTCCAGCATTGGTGAAGCTTTCTTT. It specifies CASSSSIGEAFF. The chain uses TRBV5-1 and TRBJ1-1; D is uncertain. Germline V CDR1 and CDR2: SGHRS, YFSETQ. The V and J ends lost 3 bases and 7 bases respectively, with 10 bases between them. The CDR3 consists of 12 residues.

The chain couples TRBV2 to TRBJ2-7; the match to TRBD1 covers 8 bases. The CDR3 covers 14 residues. The V gene end was trimmed by 6 bases and the J gene end by 5 bases; junction bases not matched to a gene: 9. Germline V gene lookup returns CDR1 SNHLY and CDR2 FYNNEI. CDR3 residues: CASRSRGRVDEQYF. In DNA, the CDR3 is TGTGCCAGCAGGTCCAGGGGGCGCGTCGACGAGCAGTACTTC.

The rearrangement joins TRBV2 to TRBJ1-2; no definite D call. Per germline, CDR1 SNHLY and CDR2 FYNNEI. The length of the CDR3 is 14 residues. With 1 base removed from V and 8 bases from J, the gap between germline ends came to 14 bases. The CDR3 is CASSEGLDVWGYTF. The CDR3 DNA sequence: TGTGCCAGCAGTGAAGGTCTCGACGTCTGGGGCTACACCTTC.

V and J are TRBV28 and TRBJ2-3; either TRBD1 or TRBD2 may fit D (6 bases each). V was clipped by 10 bases and J by 0 bases, with 14 bases between them. The V gene's germline CDR1 is MDHEN and CDR2 SYDVKM. The CDR3 has 14 amino acids. The CDR3 sequence is CATVGGTSTDTQYF. The CDR3 DNA reads as TGTGCCACCGTCGGGGGCACTAGCACAGATACGCAGTATTTT.

The chain joins TRBV7-6 to TRBJ1-5; tentative D call: TRBD1 (6 bases). CDR3 length equals 14 residues. Germline assignment: CDR1 SGHVS and CDR2 FNYEAQ. V was cut by 1 base and J by 2 bases, with 6 bases left in between. CDR3 amino acids: CASSLGTGNQPQHF. The DNA of the CDR3 is TGTGCCAGCAGCTTAGGGACAGGCAATCAGCCCCAGCATTTT.

V usage is TRBV5-1 and J usage is TRBJ1-1, with D unclear. Germline values: CDR1 SGHRS, CDR2 YFSETQ. Trimming pared 0 bases from V and 8 bases from J, leaving 11 bases between. The CDR3 is 13 residues long. The CDR3 region is CASSLAGTGEAFF. The CDR3 DNA follows: TGCGCCAGCAGCTTGGCGGGTACCGGAGAAGCTTTCTTT.

A note on this clone: Other DNA sequences in the sample encode the same CDR3. The chain couples TRBV5-1 to TRBJ2-3, with unresolved D. Germline assignment: CDR1 SGHRS and CDR2 YFSETQ. CDR3 length: 12 residues. V was trimmed by 0 bases and J by 6 bases, leaving 5 bases between them. The CDR3 here is CASSLAGDTQYF. Here the CDR3 DNA reads TGCGCCAGCAGCTTGGCCGGGGATACGCAGTATTTT.

The chain recombines TRBV10-3 with TRBJ2-5; 7 nucleotides match TRBD2. The V and J ends lost 0 bases and 3 bases, in that order; junction bases with no gene match: 4. The CDR3 covers 15 residues. Germline V gene data show CDR1 as ENHRY and CDR2 as SYGVKD. The CDR3 reads CAISESGSGEETQYF. The CDR3 bases are TGTGCCATCAGTGAGTCGGGAAGCGGGGAAGAGACCCAGTACTTC.

The CDR3 is CSVASNQPQHF. In nucleotides, the CDR3 is TGCAGCGTCGCGTCAAATCAGCCCCAGCATTTT. The chain uses TRBV29-1 and TRBJ1-5; D remains unclear. This CDR3 region has 11 residues. CDR1 SQVTM and CDR2 ANQGSEA come from the germline V gene. Trimming stripped 6 bases from V and 4 bases from J, with 7 bases between.

V usage is TRBV6-1 and J usage is TRBJ1-5; a possible D gene is TRBD1 (5 bases). V lost 4 bases and J lost 0, with 13 bases in between. The CDR3 totals 16 residues. Germline assignment: CDR1 MNHNS and CDR2 SASEGT. The DNA for the CDR3 is TGTGCCAGCAGTGTACAGGCTTTCAATAGCAATCAGCCCCAGCATTTT. Amino acid sequence: CASSVQAFNSNQPQHF.

This clone was counted a few times. J is TRBJ1-5 and V is TRBV28, with 8 bases matching TRBD1. The CDR3 loop spans 17 amino acids. V gave up 5 bases and J gave up 2 bases; unmatched junction bases: 11. Per the germline V gene, CDR1 is MDHEN and CDR2 is SYDVKM. The CDR3 coding sequence is TGTGCCAGCAGTCACTCCAGGGGGCGGAAAGGCAATCAGCCCCAGCATTTT. Translation gives CASSHSRGRKGNQPQHF. Complete variable domain (other parts from reference TRBV28 and TRBJ1-5): DVKVTQSSRYLVKRTGEKVFLECVQDMDHENMFWYRQDPGLGLRLIYFSYDVKMKEKGDIPEGYSVSREKKERFSLILESASTNQTSMYLCASSHSRGRKGNQPQHFGDGTRLSIL.

CDR3 region: CASKIPGQGAYEQYF. The CDR3 coding sequence is TGTGCCAGCAAAATACCGGGACAGGGGGCCTACGAGCAGTACTTC. The genes are TRBV27 and TRBJ2-5, with 11 positions matching TRBD1. Near its end, the DNA agrees better with TRBJ2-7, so the J call may be wrong. CDR1 MNHEY and CDR2 SMNVEV come from the germline V gene (reference sequence). This CDR3 has 15 amino acids.

The gene calls are TRBV30 and TRBJ1-4, with TRBD1 matching 7 bases. This CDR3 spans 15 amino acids. V shed 6 bases, J shed 0 bases, and the junction held 7 bases outside the gene matches. Germline V gene sequence: CDR1 GTSNPN, CDR2 SVGIG (reference sequence). CDR3 sequence reads: CACSGTDSTNEKLFF. The CDR3 DNA reads as TGTGCCTGCTCCGGGACAGACTCAACTAATGAAAAACTGTTTTTT.

V is TRBV5-5 and J is TRBJ2-7; 7 positions match TRBD1. This CDR3 has 13 residues. Germline CDR1 reads SGHKS; CDR2 reads YYEKEE (reference sequence). V was clipped by 2 bases and J by 4 bases; unmatched bases: 3. The CDR3, as DNA: TGTGCCAGCAGCTTCGGACAGGTTTACGAGCAGTACTTC. This translates into CASSFGQVYEQYF.

The chain employs TRBV5-4 and TRBJ2-3; tentative D call: TRBD2 (6 bases). The CDR3 loop spans 15 amino acids. Deletions cut 0 bases from V and 1 base from J, with 9 bases between. The germline CDR1 and CDR2 sequences are SGHNT and YYREEE (reference sequence). The chain's CDR3 is CASSLDGGGTDTQYF. In DNA form, the CDR3 reads TGTGCCAGCAGCTTGGATGGCGGGGGCACAGATACGCAGTATTTT.

The chain couples TRBV5-4 to TRBJ2-5, with 7 bases fitting TRBD2. Germline loops: CDR1 SGHNT, CDR2 YYREEE (reference sequence). The ends lost 0 bases at V and 5 bases at J; junction bases unmatched: 7. The CDR3 loop spans 15 amino acids. CDR3 sequence (DNA): TGTGCCAGCAGCTTGGGGGGGGGACTAACGGAGACCCAGTACTTC. It translates to CASSLGGGLTETQYF.

The V and J genes are TRBV29-1 and TRBJ1-1; D unresolved. From germline, CDR1 is SQVTM and CDR2 ANQGSEA. The CDR3 loop spans 14 amino acids. The germline V and J ends were trimmed by 6 bases and 0 bases, with 14 bases remaining between them. The CDR3 coding sequence is TGCAGCGTCGCCCTAGACCCCCTGAACACTGAAGCTTTCTTT. The encoded protein is CSVALDPLNTEAFF.

The J gene is TRBJ2-1, the V gene TRBV7-2; possibly TRBD2 for D (7 bases). The CDR3 covers 15 residues. V dropped 0 bases and J dropped 5 bases, with 11 bases sitting between them. Per germline, CDR1 SGHTA and CDR2 FQGNSA. DNA of the CDR3: TGTGCCAGCAGCTTAGCGGGGGGGCCGGACAATGAGCAGTTCTTC. Its protein is CASSLAGGPDNEQFF.

This chain links TRBV12-5 with TRBJ2-1, with TRBD2 matching 10 bases. This CDR3 contains 17 residues. Germline V gene data show CDR1 as LGHNT and CDR2 as FRNRAP. The V segment lost 1 base and the J segment 0 bases; nucleotides outside the gene matches: 3. CDR3 bases: TGTGCTAGTGGTTTGGAGAGACTAGCGGGCTCCTACAATGAGCAGTTCTTC. It encodes CASGLERLAGSYNEQFF.

CDR3 DNA: TGTGCCAGCAGCCCTGACTCCGGCGGGAACACTGAAGCTTTCTTT. It specifies CASSPDSGGNTEAFF. The chain carries TRBV7-3 and TRBJ1-1; D is unclear. With 5 bases removed from V and 1 base from J, the gap between germline ends came to 14 bases. CDR3 length: 15 residues. CDR1 is SGHTA, CDR2 FQGTGA, per germline.

The chain employs TRBV6-1 and TRBJ2-5; 8 bases align to TRBD1. V lost 5 bases and J lost 7; bases outside the gene matches: 12. The germline gives CDR1 MNHNS, CDR2 SASEGT. The CDR3 is 15 residues long. Here the CDR3 DNA reads TGTGCCAGCAGTACCCAACTGGGGGACAGGTGGACCCAGTACTTC. Translated, it gives CASSTQLGDRWTQYF.

This clone was observed a few times. The chain is built from TRBV5-8 and TRBJ2-7, with 9 bases fitting TRBD1. The germline V gene has CDR1 SGHTS and CDR2 YDEGEE. The CDR3 extends over 16 amino acids. The V gene end was trimmed by 4 bases and the J gene end by 3 bases; junction bases not matched to a gene: 11. CDR3 DNA: TGTGCCAGCAGCCTCCCGGGACAGGGTAATAGCTACGAGCAGTACTTC. Protein product: CASSLPGQGNSYEQYF.

The chain combines TRBV5-5 with TRBJ1-3, with no clear D. V lost 0 bases, J lost 4 bases, and 8 bases lay in between. This CDR3 has 14 amino acids. Germline V gene lookup returns CDR1 SGHKS and CDR2 YYEKEE (reference sequence). The CDR3 DNA reads TGTGCCAGCAGCTTGGCCGTCTTCGGAAACACCATATATTTT. Translation gives CASSLAVFGNTIYF.

The chain employs TRBV5-4 and TRBJ2-3; 8 bases map to TRBD2. The CDR3 is 16 amino acids. The V gene's germline CDR1 is SGHNT and CDR2 YYREEE (reference sequence). J gave up 2 bases and V 5 bases, and 10 bases lay outside the gene matches. CDR3 sequence reads: CASSSQRERSTDTQYF. The CDR3 DNA reads TGTGCCAGCAGTTCCCAGCGGGAGAGGTCCACAGATACGCAGTATTTT.

The chain is built from TRBV10-3 and TRBJ1-1, with 8 positions matching TRBD1. V was pared by 4 bases and J by 3 bases, with 7 bases of the junction left unmatched. Germline V gene sequence: CDR1 ENHRY, CDR2 SYGVKD. The CDR3 covers 15 residues. CDR3 in amino acids: CAISGTGSWDTEAFF. DNA for the CDR3: TGTGCCATCAGTGGGACAGGGAGTTGGGACACTGAAGCTTTCTTT.

The V and J genes are TRBV18 and TRBJ1-2, with 8 bases fitting TRBD1. J was trimmed by 8 bases and V by 6 bases; bases with no gene match: 8. The CDR3 runs to 13 residues. In germline, CDR1 is KGHSH, CDR2 LQKENI. CDR3 nucleotides: TGTGCCAGCTCTCAACAGGGGGGACTCGGCTACACCTTC. Protein sequence: CASSQQGGLGYTF. Filled out from reference TRBV18 and TRBJ1-2, the complete variable domain reads NAGVMQNPRHLVRRRGQEARLRCSPMKGHSHVYWYRQLPEEGLKFMVYLQKENIIDESGMPKERFSAEFPKEGPSILRIQQVVRGDSAAYFCASSQQGGLGYTFGSGTRLTVV.

This chain uses TRBV4-1 with TRBJ2-4; 8 bases fit TRBD2. This CDR3 has 17 residues. Germline loops: CDR1 MGHRA, CDR2 YSYEKL. The junction had 5 bases not matched to a gene; V was cut back by 1 base and J by 0 bases. DNA of the CDR3: TGCGCCAGCAGCCAAGGGGTCCTAGCGGGAGCCAAAAACATTCAGTACTTC. Its translation is CASSQGVLAGAKNIQYF.

The V call is TRBV7-2, the J call TRBJ2-5; D remains unclear. Germline CDR1 is SGHTA and CDR2 is FQGNSA. The CDR3 is 15 residues long. The V end lost 2 bases, the J end lost 1 base, and 11 bases lay between the germline ends. This CDR3 reads CASSLQPDIQETQYF. The CDR3 bases are TGTGCCAGCAGCTTACAACCCGATATCCAAGAGACCCAGTACTTC.

This CDR3 reads CASSELPGQGAGYTF. CDR3 nucleotide sequence: TGTGCCAGCAGTGAACTCCCGGGACAGGGGGCTGGCTACACCTTC. The gene calls are TRBV6-1 and TRBJ1-2; 12 bases match TRBD1. Germline CDR1 is MNHNS and CDR2 is SASEGT. Trimming took 2 bases from V and 7 from J; bases not matched to a gene: 5. The CDR3 spans 15 residues.